The T cell receptor beta chain under discussion was sequenced for a study of response to subunit inactivated influenza vaccine. This CDR3 has 14 amino acids. V was pared by 0 bases and J by 3 bases, with 3 bases of the junction left unmatched. Germline CDR1 reads SGHRS; CDR2 reads YFSETQ. TCRdb used MiXCR to reprocess the RT-PCR reads, holding one entry per CDR3 protein. The sample yields roughly 500,000 distinct CDR3 sequences, approximately 16% seen once. This clonotype was obtained from a man aged 45 to 70 who received an inactivated influenza vaccine. The sequenced sample was CD4+ T cells sorted from PBMCs, obtained 23 months after vaccination. This rearrangement joins TRBV5-1 to TRBJ2-7; TRBD2 aligns across 7 bases. The CDR3 DNA is TGCGCCAGCAGCTTGGAGCTAGCGGACTACGAGCAGTACTTC. As protein: CASSLELADYEQYF.